Listed below are T cell receptor beta chains from one sample, sequenced in a study of cytomegalovirus exposure and HLA in healthy donors. This table comes from immunoSEQ multiplex PCR, and its TCRdb copy is limited to in-frame clones, with some not included. The sample lists approximately 110,000 clones; over 90% were seen once. Sequenced material: PBMCs. The source of these receptors is a woman under 30 in good health and CMV-seronegative. The CDR3 runs from the conserved cysteine through the conserved F or W. D genes are given only for firm matches. Where a row states a size, it is once, few, many or the class of an expanded clone; other rows omit it.

- | TRBJ1-2 | TRBV2 | TRBD1 | TGTGCCAGCGGTGCCGGGACAGACTATGGCTACACCTTC | CASGAGTDYGYTF
- | TRBJ2-7 | TRBV6-1 | - | TGTGCCAGCAGTCGGGACTTGTACTACGAGCAGTACTTC | CASSRDLYYEQYF
- | TRBJ2-7 | TRBV4-1 | TRBD2 | TGCGCCAGCAGCCAAGAAGCCCAACTAGCGGGAGCTCTATCCGAGCAGTACTTC | CASSQEAQLAGALSEQYF
- | TRBJ1-6 | TRBV5-4 | - | TGTGCCAGCAGCCCGCGTAGGACGGGAAGCTCCTATAATTCACCCCTCCACTTT | CASSPRRTGSSYNSPLHF
- | TRBJ2-1 | TRBV28 | TRBD2 | TGTGCCAGCAGGACCCGACTAGCGGGGTTTTACAATGAGCAGTTCTTC | CASRTRLAGFYNEQFF
- | TRBJ2-1 | TRBV15 | - | TGTGCCACCAGCAGGGGCTCCCCCCCCGAGCAGTTCTTC | CATSRGSPPEQFF
once | TRBJ1-3 | TRBV9 | TRBD1 | TGTGCCAGCAGCGTGGGGACAGGAGATAGGGTCATATATTTT | CASSVGTGDRVIYF
- | TRBJ1-2 | TRBV28 | TRBD1 | TGTGCCAGCAGTCTACAGGGGGCTAACTATGGCTACACCTTC | CASSLQGANYGYTF
once | TRBJ2-1 | TRBV5-1 | - | TGCGCCAGCAGCTTTGAGCGCCTGTACAATGAGCAGTTCTTC | CASSFERLYNEQFF
- | TRBJ1-5 | TRBV13 | - | TGTGCCAGCTCGCAGGGCGGTTATAGCAATCAGCCCCAGCATTTT | CASSQGGYSNQPQHF
once | TRBJ1-2 | TRBV6-5 | - | TGTGCCAGCAGGTCACATCAGGGGATATATGGCTACACCTTC | CASRSHQGIYGYTF
- | TRBJ2-3 | TRBV25-1 | - | TGTGCCAGCAGTGACCCCGGAGCCGGCGATACGCAGTATTTT | CASSDPGAGDTQYF
once | TRBJ1-1 | TRBV4-2 | - | TGTGCCAGCAGCCCCCATGAAGGGGTAACCAACACTGAAGCTTTCTTT | CASSPHEGVTNTEAFF
- | TRBJ2-7 | TRBV7-9 | - | TGTGCCAGCAGCCCGTATGAGGTGACGGGAGAGTACTACGAGCAGTACTTC | CASSPYEVTGEYYEQYF
- | TRBJ2-7 | TRBV11-2 | TRBD2 | TGTGCCAGCAGCTTATGGACTAGCGGGAGGATCGAGCAGTACTTC | CASSLWTSGRIEQYF
- | TRBJ2-3 | TRBV5-1 | TRBD2 | TGCGCCAGCAGCACCCTGGGACTAGCGGGCCCTGCCACTGCAACGCAGTATTTT | CASSTLGLAGPATATQYF
- | TRBJ1-1 | TRBV5-1 | - | TGCGCCAGCAGCTCTGACAGTATGAACACTGAAGCTTTCTTT | CASSSDSMNTEAFF
- | TRBJ1-4 | TRBV28 | - | TGTGCCAGCAGTTTCCAGGGGAGGGGAGCTAATGAAAAACTGTTTTTT | CASSFQGRGANEKLFF